This TCR beta chain comes out of a study of blood T cell repertoires in COVID-19. As to this clone: Other nucleotide sequences in the sample specify the same CDR3.

Profiling relied on immunoSEQ multiplex PCR, and the TCRdb table lists in-frame clones only, not all of them. In the table there are roughly 150,000 clones, 70% to 90% of which are singletons. The CDR3 spans 14 residues. V gave up 1 base and J gave up 1 base; unmatched junction bases: 1. CDR1 SGHRS and CDR2 YFSETQ come from the germline V gene. V is TRBV5-1 and J is TRBJ1-1; 7 bases are a match to TRBD1. The origin of this receptor is a human donor in a cohort sampled during active COVID-19. The sequencing input was peripheral blood. CDR3 loop: CASSLSGGNTEAFF. The CDR3 DNA reads as TGCGCCAGCAGCTTGTCAGGGGGGAACACTGAAGCTTTCTTT.